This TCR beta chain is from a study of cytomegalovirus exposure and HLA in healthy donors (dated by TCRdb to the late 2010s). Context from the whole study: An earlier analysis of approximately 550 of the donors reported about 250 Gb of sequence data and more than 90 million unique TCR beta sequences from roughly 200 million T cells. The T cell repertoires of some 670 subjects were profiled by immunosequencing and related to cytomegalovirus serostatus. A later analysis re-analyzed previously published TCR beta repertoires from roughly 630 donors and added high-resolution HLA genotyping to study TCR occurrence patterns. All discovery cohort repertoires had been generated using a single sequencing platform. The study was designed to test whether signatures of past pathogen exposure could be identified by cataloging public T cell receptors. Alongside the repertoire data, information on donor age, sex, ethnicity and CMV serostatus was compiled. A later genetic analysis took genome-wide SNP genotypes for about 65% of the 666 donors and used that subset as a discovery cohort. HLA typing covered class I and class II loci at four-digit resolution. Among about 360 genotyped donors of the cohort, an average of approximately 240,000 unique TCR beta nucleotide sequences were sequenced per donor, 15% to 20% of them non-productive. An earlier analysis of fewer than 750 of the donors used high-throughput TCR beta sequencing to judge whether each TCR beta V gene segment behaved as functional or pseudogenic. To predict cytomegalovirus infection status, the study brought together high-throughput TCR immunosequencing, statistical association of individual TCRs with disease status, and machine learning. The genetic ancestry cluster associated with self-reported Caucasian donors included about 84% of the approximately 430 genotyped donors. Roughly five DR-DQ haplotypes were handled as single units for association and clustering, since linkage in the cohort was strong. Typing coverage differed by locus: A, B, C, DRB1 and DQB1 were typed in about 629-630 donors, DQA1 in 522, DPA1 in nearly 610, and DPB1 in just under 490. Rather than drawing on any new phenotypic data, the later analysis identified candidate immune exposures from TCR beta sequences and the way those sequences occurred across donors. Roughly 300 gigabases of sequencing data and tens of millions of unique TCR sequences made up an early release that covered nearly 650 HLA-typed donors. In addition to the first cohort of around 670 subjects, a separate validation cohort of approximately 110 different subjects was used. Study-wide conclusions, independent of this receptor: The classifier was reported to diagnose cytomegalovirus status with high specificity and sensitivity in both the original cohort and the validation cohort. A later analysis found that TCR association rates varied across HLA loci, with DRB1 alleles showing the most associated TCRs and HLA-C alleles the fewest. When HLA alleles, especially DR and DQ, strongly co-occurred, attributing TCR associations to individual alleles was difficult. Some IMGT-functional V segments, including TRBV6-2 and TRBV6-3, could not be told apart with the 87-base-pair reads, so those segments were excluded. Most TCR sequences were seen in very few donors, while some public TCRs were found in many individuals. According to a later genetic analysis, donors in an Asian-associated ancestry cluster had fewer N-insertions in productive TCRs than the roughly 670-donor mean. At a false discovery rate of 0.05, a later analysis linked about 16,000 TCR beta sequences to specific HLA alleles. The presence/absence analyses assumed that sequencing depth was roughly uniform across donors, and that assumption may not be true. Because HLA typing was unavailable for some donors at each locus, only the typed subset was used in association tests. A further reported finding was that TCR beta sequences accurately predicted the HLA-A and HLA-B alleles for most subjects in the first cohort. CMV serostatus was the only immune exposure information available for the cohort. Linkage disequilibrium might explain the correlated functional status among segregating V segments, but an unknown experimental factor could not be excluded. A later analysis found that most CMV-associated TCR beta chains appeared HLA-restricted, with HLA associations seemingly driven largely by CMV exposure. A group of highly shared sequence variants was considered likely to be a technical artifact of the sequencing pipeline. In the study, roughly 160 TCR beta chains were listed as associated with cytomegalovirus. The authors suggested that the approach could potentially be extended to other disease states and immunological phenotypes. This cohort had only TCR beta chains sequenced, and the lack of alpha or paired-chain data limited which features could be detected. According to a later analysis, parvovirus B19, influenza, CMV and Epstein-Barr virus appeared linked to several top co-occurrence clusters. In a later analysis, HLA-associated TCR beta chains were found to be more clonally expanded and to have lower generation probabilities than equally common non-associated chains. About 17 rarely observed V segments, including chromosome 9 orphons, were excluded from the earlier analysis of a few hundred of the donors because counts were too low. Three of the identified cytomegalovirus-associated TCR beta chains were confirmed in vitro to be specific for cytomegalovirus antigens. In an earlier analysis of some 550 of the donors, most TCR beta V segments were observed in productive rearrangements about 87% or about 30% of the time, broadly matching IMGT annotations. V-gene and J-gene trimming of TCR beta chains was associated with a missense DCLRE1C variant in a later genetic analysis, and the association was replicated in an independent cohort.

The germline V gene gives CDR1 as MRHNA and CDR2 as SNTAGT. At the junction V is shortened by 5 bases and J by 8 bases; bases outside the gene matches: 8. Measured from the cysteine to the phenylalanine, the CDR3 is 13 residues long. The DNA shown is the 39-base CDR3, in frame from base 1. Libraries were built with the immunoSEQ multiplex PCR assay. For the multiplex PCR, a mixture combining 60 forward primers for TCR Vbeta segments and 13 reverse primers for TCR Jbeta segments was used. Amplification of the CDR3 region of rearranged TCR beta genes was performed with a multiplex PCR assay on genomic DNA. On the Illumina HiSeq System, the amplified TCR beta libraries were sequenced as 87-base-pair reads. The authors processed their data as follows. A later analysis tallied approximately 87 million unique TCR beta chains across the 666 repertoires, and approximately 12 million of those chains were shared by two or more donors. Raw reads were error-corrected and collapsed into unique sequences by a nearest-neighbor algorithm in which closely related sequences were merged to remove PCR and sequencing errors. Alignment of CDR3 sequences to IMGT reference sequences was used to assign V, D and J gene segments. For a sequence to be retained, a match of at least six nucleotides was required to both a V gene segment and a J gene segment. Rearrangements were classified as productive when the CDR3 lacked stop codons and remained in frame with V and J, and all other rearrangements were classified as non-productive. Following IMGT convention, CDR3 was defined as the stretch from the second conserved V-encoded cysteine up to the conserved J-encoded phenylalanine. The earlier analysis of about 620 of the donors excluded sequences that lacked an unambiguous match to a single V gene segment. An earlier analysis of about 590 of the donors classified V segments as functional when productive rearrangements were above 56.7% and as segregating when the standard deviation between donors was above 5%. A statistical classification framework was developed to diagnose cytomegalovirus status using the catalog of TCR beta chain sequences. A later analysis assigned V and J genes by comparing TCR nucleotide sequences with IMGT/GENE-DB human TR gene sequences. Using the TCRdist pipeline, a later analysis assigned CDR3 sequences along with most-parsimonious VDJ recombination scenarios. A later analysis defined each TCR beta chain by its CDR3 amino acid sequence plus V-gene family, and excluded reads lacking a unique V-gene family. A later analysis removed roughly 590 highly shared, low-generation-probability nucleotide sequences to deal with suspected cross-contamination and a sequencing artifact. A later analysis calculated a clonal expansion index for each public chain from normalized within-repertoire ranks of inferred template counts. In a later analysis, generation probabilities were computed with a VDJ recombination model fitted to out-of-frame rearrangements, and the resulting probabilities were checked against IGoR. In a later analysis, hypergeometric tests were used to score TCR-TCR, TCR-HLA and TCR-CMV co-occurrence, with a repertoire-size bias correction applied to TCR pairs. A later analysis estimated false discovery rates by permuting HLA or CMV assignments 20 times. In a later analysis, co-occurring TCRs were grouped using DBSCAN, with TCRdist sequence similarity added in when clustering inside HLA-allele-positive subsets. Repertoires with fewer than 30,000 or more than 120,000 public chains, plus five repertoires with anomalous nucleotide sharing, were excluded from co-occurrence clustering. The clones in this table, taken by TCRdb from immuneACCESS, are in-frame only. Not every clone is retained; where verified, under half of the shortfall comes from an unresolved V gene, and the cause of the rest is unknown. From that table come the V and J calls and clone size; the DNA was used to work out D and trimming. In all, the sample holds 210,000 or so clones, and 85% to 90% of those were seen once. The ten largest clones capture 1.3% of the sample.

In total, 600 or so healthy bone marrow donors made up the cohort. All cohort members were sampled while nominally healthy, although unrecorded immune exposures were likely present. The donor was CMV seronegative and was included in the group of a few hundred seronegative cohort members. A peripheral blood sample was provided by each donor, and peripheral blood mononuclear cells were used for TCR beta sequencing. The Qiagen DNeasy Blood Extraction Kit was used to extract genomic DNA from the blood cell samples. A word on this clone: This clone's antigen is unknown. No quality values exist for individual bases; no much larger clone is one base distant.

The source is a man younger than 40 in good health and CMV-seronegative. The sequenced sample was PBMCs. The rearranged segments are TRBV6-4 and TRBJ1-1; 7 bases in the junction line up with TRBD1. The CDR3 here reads CASSPGQTSEAFF. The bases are TGTGCCAGCAGTCCGGGACAGACGTCCGAAGCTTTCTTT.